These 27 T cell receptor beta chains originate from one sample sequenced in a study of blood T cell repertoires in COVID-19. The table came from immunoSEQ multiplex PCR; TCRdb's copy has only in-frame clones and leaves some out. The table records approximately 150,000 clones, about 80% of them present only once. Sequencing was done on a sample of peripheral blood. The receptors here all came from a man in his 70s who had recovered from COVID-19.

The gene calls are TRBV4-3 and TRBJ2-1; the D gene is possibly TRBD2 (5 bases). V lost 0 bases to trimming and J lost 0 bases, with 6 bases between them. Per the germline V gene, CDR1 is LGHNA and CDR2 is YSLEER. The CDR3 runs to 15 residues. The chain's CDR3 is CASSQDRGSYNEQFF. The CDR3 nucleotides are TGCGCCAGCAGCCAAGATCGGGGCTCCTACAATGAGCAGTTCTTC.

The rearrangement links TRBV5-1 to TRBJ1-2; 7 positions match TRBD1. The ends lost 4 bases at V and 2 bases at J; junction bases unmatched: 5. From germline, CDR1 is SGHRS and CDR2 YFSETQ. CDR3 length equals 14 residues. The CDR3 reads CASSAGQTNYGYTF. The DNA for the CDR3 is TGCGCCAGCAGCGCGGGACAGACGAACTATGGCTACACCTTC.

This clone was seen once. The chain employs TRBV7-9 and TRBJ2-5; unclear D gene. V lost 1 base and J lost 1, with 4 bases in between. The CDR3 covers 13 residues. The germline gives CDR1 SEHNR, CDR2 FQNEAQ (reference sequence). The CDR3 loop reads CASSLGLQETQYF. DNA of the CDR3: TGTGCCAGCAGCTTAGGGCTCCAAGAGACCCAGTACTTC.

The chain joins TRBV7-2 to TRBJ2-5, with 8 bases lining up with TRBD2. The V gene end was trimmed by 4 bases and the J gene end by 5 bases; junction bases not matched to a gene: 9. CDR3 length: 15 amino acids. Germline loops: CDR1 SGHTA, CDR2 FQGNSA. CDR3 amino acids: CASSWTGGPRETQYF. The CDR3 nucleotides are TGTGCCAGCAGCTGGACGGGAGGGCCTCGGGAGACCCAGTACTTC. Full variable domain (outside the CDR3, taken from reference TRBV7-2 and TRBJ2-5): GAGVSQSPSNKVTEKGKDVELRCDPISGHTALYWYRQSLGQGLEFLIYFQGNSAPDKSGLPSDRFSAERTGGSVSTLTIQRTQQEDSAVYLCASSWTGGPRETQYFGPGTRLLVL.

The rearrangement joins TRBV12-5 to TRBJ1-2, with D perhaps TRBD1 (6 bases). Germline CDR1 reads LGHNT; CDR2 reads FRNRAP. CDR3 length equals 15 residues. Trimming took off 4 bases at V and 6 bases at J, with 18 bases between the two ends. CDR3 DNA sequence: TGTGCTAGTGGTTCGCCACGAACAGGGTACGATGGCTACACCTTC. Translated, it gives CASGSPRTGYDGYTF.

The rearrangement links TRBV6-6 to TRBJ1-2; 7 bases are shared with TRBD1. The CDR3 length is 15 residues. V lost 7 bases to trimming and J lost 0 bases; unmatched junction nucleotides: 8. Germline V CDR1 and CDR2: MNHNY, SVGAGI (reference sequence). DNA for the CDR3: TGTGCCAGCACCCCCCGGGACAGACCTAACTATGGCTACACCTTC. The encoded protein is CASTPRDRPNYGYTF.

In its sample, this clone was seen a few times. The CDR3 protein is CASSLDRTSGANEQFF. CDR3 DNA sequence: TGCGCCAGCAGCCTGGATCGGACTAGCGGGGCCAATGAGCAGTTCTTC. This chain links TRBV4-1 with TRBJ2-1; 12 positions match TRBD2. This CDR3 has 16 residues. Germline V gene sequence: CDR1 MGHRA, CDR2 YSYEKL. Trimming at V came to 4 bases and at J to 6 bases, leaving 7 bases not matched to a gene.

The chain combines TRBV14 with TRBJ2-2; no clear D gene. The CDR3 consists of 13 residues. Germline V CDR1 and CDR2: SGHDN, FVKESK. V was shortened by 4 bases and J by 6 bases, with 9 bases between the two germline ends. This CDR3 is CASSPDLAGELFF. The CDR3 nucleotides read TGTGCCAGCAGCCCCGACTTGGCCGGGGAGCTGTTTTTT.

In its sample, this clone was seen once. This sequence joins TRBV21-1 and TRBJ2-1; TRBD2, the table's D call, lacks a check against the DNA. TRBV21-1 is marked as a pseudogene. CDR3 size: 18 residues. This CDR3 is CASSKVYAYSAFYNEQFF. CDR3 nucleotides: TGTGCCAGCAGCAAAGTTTACGCTTATAGCGCCTTCTACAATGAGCAGTTCTTC.

This clone was seen a handful of times. This chain links TRBV6-6 with TRBJ2-7; tentatively, D is TRBD2 (6 bases). The CDR3 is made up of 13 amino acids. V lost 7 bases and J lost 7, with 17 bases in between. Germline V gene data show CDR1 as MNHNY and CDR2 as SVGAGI (reference sequence). CDR3 loop: CASTSVGGGEQYF. The CDR3 DNA reads TGTGCCAGCACCTCAGTCGGGGGTGGGGAGCAGTACTTC.

V gene TRBV7-2 combines with J gene TRBJ2-1; the match to TRBD2 covers 15 bases. The CDR3 covers 16 residues. V was clipped by 6 bases and J by 2 bases; unmatched bases: 2. Germline V CDR1 and CDR2: SGHTA, FQGNSA. The CDR3 region is CASRGLAGGTYNEQFF. CDR3 sequence (DNA): TGTGCCAGCAGGGGACTAGCGGGAGGTACCTACAATGAGCAGTTCTTC.

The chain carries TRBV19 and TRBJ2-7, with D perhaps TRBD1 (7 bases). The germline V gene encodes CDR1 LNHDA and CDR2 SQIVND (reference sequence). Deletions cut 11 bases from V and 0 bases from J, with 17 bases between. This CDR3 is built from 14 residues. The CDR3 DNA reads as TGTGCCTGTCGGAGGAGGGGGCCCTCCTACGAGCAGTACTTC. Amino acids: CACRRRGPSYEQYF.

The V gene is TRBV6-2 or TRBV6-3, the J gene TRBJ2-7; D is perhaps TRBD1 (5 bases). CDR1 and CDR2 (germline): MNHEY, SVGEGT. The CDR3 runs to 13 residues. Trimming took 0 bases from V and 2 from J, leaving 5 bases between them. The CDR3 here is CASSYSDTYEQYF. CDR3 DNA sequence: TGTGCCAGCAGTTACTCGGACACCTACGAGCAGTACTTC.

This clone is a singleton in its sample. The V and J genes are TRBV28 and TRBJ2-7; a weak D match, TRBD2 (5 bases). Trimming pared 5 bases from V and 5 bases from J, leaving 16 bases between. CDR3 length: 14 residues. Germline CDR1 reads MDHEN; CDR2 reads SYDVKM. The CDR3 loop is CASSHPYGVNEQYF. The CDR3, as DNA: TGTGCCAGCAGTCACCCCTACGGGGTGAACGAGCAGTACTTC.

The chain employs TRBV19 and TRBJ2-5; D is ambiguous. Germline loops: CDR1 LNHDA, CDR2 SQIVND (reference sequence). Trimming shortened V by 3 bases and J by 2 bases, and 7 bases separated the two germline ends. The CDR3 contains 13 residues. The CDR3 here is CASSIGVQETQYF. Here the CDR3 DNA reads TGTGCCAGTAGTATTGGAGTGCAAGAGACCCAGTACTTC.

This clone has only a few counts. V is TRBV5-1 and J is TRBJ2-5, with 8 bases fitting TRBD1. The CDR3 contains 15 residues. J lost 0 bases, V lost 4 bases, and 5 bases had no gene match. Germline CDR1 SGHRS, CDR2 YFSETQ. This CDR3 is CASSQGTGNQETQYF. The CDR3 bases are TGCGCCAGCAGCCAAGGGACAGGCAACCAAGAGACCCAGTACTTC.

The chain recombines TRBV7-9 with TRBJ1-1, with TRBD1 matching 8 bases. This CDR3 contains 14 residues. V shed 0 bases and J 11 bases; nucleotides not matched to a gene: 8. CDR1 and CDR2 (germline): SEHNR, FQNEAQ (reference sequence). The CDR3 spells CASSLAGRGPGAFF. As DNA, the CDR3 is TGTGCCAGCAGCTTAGCGGGCAGGGGGCCTGGGGCTTTCTTT.

This clone was found a few times. The chain has TRBV18 and TRBJ2-1; D is possibly TRBD2 (5 bases). Trimming stripped 0 bases from V and 7 bases from J, with 19 bases between. Germline V gene data show CDR1 as KGHSH and CDR2 as LQKENI. This CDR3 has 17 residues. CDR3 nucleotide sequence: TGTGCCAGCTCACCACCCAATCAGAGGGCAGCTGGGAATGAGCAGTTCTTC. Its protein product is CASSPPNQRAAGNEQFF. Combining the CDR3 with reference TRBV18 and TRBJ2-1 gives the whole variable domain NAGVMQNPRHLVRRRGQEARLRCSPMKGHSHVYWYRQLPEEGLKFMVYLQKENIIDESGMPKERFSAEFPKEGPSILRIQQVVRGDSAAYFCASSPPNQRAAGNEQFFGPGTRLTVL.

The chain recombines TRBV4-3 with TRBJ2-7, with D maybe TRBD2 (5 bases). The CDR3 length is 15 residues. V lost 0 bases and J lost 2, with 11 bases in between. The germline CDR1 and CDR2 sequences are LGHNA and YSLEER. CDR3 sequence: CASSQELAVPYEQYF. In DNA, the CDR3 is TGCGCCAGCAGCCAAGAGCTAGCAGTCCCCTACGAGCAGTACTTC.

This clone was picked up a small number of times. The chain carries TRBV18 and TRBJ2-1; D is perhaps TRBD1 (6 bases). V lost 1 base to trimming and J lost 9 bases, with 25 bases between them. Germline values: CDR1 KGHSH, CDR2 LQKENI. The CDR3 totals 18 residues. The CDR3 region has the DNA TGTGCCAGCTCACCACTGGGGGCAGGACAGTTCGAGGCAGTTGAGCAGTTCTTC. Translation: CASSPLGAGQFEAVEQFF. Looking up the rest from reference TRBV18 and TRBJ2-1 gives the full variable domain: NAGVMQNPRHLVRRRGQEARLRCSPMKGHSHVYWYRQLPEEGLKFMVYLQKENIIDESGMPKERFSAEFPKEGPSILRIQQVVRGDSAAYFCASSPLGAGQFEAVEQFFGPGTRLTVL.

This chain uses TRBV2 with TRBJ2-3; perhaps TRBD2 as D (5 bases). Germline CDR1 SNHLY, CDR2 FYNNEI. CDR3 length equals 14 residues. Trimming took 6 bases from V and 2 from J, leaving 12 bases between them. CDR3: CASSQRSPTDTQYF. CDR3 nucleotide sequence: TGTGCCAGCAGCCAGCGGTCCCCCACAGATACGCAGTATTTT.

The chain has TRBV3-1 (or the pseudogene TRBV3-2) and TRBJ2-2; tentatively, D is TRBD2 (5 bases). V was trimmed by 2 bases and J by 7 bases, leaving 14 bases between them. Germline V gives CDR1 LGHDT, CDR2 YNNKEL (reference sequence). The CDR3 loop spans 15 amino acids. The CDR3 bases are TGTGCCAGCAGCCAACGCGACCGCCGGGGCGGGGAGCTGTTTTTT. The encoded protein is CASSQRDRRGGELFF.

The chain uses TRBV19 and TRBJ2-1; D gene uncertain. This CDR3 contains 14 residues. Germline V CDR1 and CDR2: LNHDA, SQIVND (reference sequence). Trimming cost V 9 bases and J 7 bases, with 19 bases left between them. CDR3 region: CASSSRIVWNEQFF. CDR3 sequence (DNA): TGTGCCAGCTCGAGCAGGATAGTTTGGAATGAGCAGTTCTTC.

This clone turned up a few times. CDR3 nucleotides: TGTGCCAGCAGGGACTCGCCGCGTGGGTCGCAGTTCTTC. Translation: CASRDSPRGSQFF. The gene calls are TRBV2 and TRBJ2-1; possibly TRBD2 for D (5 bases). This CDR3 has 13 residues. From germline, CDR1 is SNHLY and CDR2 FYNNEI. The V end lost 6 bases, the J end lost 12 bases, and 18 bases lay between the germline ends.

The chain employs TRBV10-2 and TRBJ1-5; D may be TRBD1 (6 bases). Deletions cut 7 bases from V and 0 bases from J, with 16 bases between. CDR1 is WSHSY, CDR2 SAAADI, per germline. This CDR3 has 16 residues. DNA of the CDR3: TGCGCCAGCACCCCTAGGGTGGGGGCTAGCAATCAGCCCCAGCATTTT. Protein sequence: CASTPRVGASNQPQHF.

DNA for the CDR3: TGTGCCAGCAGCTTAACAGGGGACATACGTGGCTACACCTTC. Amino acids: CASSLTGDIRGYTF. The chain couples TRBV7-9 to TRBJ1-2; the match to TRBD1 covers 7 bases. This CDR3 is built from 14 residues. Germline V gene data show CDR1 as SEHNR and CDR2 as FQNEAQ (reference sequence). V lost 2 bases and J lost 7; bases outside the gene matches: 7.

The rearrangement uses TRBV14 and TRBJ2-7; D gene unclear. The CDR3 consists of 14 residues. V shed 1 base and J shed 0 bases, with 7 bases lying between them. CDR1 SGHDN and CDR2 FVKESK come from the germline V gene. The CDR3 DNA reads TGTGCCAGCAGCCAAGGTGGCAGCTCCTACGAGCAGTACTTC. Protein: CASSQGGSSYEQYF.